This T cell receptor (beta chain) was captured in a study of blood T cell repertoires in COVID-19. Sequencing was performed with immunoSEQ multiplex PCR; in TCRdb, only in-frame clones are kept and a portion is missing. The sample contains hundreds of thousands of clones, 70% to 90% of which appear only once. Adults between roughly 18 and 89 years of age took part from under 30 US areas. Membership in each cohort depended on participant-reported clinical history. Among Cohort 3 donors, those recovered had two negative PCRs, clearance, or symptom resolution. The sequencing input was PBMCs or T cells enriched from blood (not recorded which). This clonotype was obtained from a woman aged 50 to 60 who had recovered from COVID-19.

The CDR3 DNA sequence: TGTGCCAGTAGTACAGCCCCAGGTGGAGGGCGGTGGCTCACCGGGGAGCTGTTTTTT. Its protein is CASSTAPGGGRWLTGELFF. V usage is TRBV19 and J usage is TRBJ2-2; D is perhaps TRBD2 (6 bases). Trimming cost V 4 bases and J 4 bases, with 25 bases left between them. Germline V gene sequence: CDR1 LNHDA, CDR2 SQIVND (reference sequence). The CDR3 runs 19 residues.